The source of this TCR beta chain is a study of blood T cell repertoires in COVID-19. Study background: Acute and convalescent COVID-19 samples came from the United States, Italy and Spain.

As originally analysed: How many nucleated cells were present was estimated from reference gene primer amplification. Sequencing used immunoSEQ multiplex PCR; TCRdb keeps in-frame clones, though not all of them. Clone size and V and J calls were adopted from that table, with D and trimming inferred from the DNA. The profile shows roughly 15,000 clones, 75% to 90% of them singletons. This TCR derives from a man aged 45-65 years with active COVID-19. The material sequenced was peripheral blood.

CDR3 in DNA: TGTGCCAGCAGTACTAGACAGGGGAACTACGAGCAGTACTTC. Residues: CASSTRQGNYEQYF. This sequence joins TRBV6-5 and TRBJ2-7; 8 bases align to TRBD1. CDR3 length: 14 residues. The V gene's germline CDR1 is MNHEY and CDR2 SVGAGI. V shed 5 bases and J 3 bases; nucleotides not matched to a gene: 6.